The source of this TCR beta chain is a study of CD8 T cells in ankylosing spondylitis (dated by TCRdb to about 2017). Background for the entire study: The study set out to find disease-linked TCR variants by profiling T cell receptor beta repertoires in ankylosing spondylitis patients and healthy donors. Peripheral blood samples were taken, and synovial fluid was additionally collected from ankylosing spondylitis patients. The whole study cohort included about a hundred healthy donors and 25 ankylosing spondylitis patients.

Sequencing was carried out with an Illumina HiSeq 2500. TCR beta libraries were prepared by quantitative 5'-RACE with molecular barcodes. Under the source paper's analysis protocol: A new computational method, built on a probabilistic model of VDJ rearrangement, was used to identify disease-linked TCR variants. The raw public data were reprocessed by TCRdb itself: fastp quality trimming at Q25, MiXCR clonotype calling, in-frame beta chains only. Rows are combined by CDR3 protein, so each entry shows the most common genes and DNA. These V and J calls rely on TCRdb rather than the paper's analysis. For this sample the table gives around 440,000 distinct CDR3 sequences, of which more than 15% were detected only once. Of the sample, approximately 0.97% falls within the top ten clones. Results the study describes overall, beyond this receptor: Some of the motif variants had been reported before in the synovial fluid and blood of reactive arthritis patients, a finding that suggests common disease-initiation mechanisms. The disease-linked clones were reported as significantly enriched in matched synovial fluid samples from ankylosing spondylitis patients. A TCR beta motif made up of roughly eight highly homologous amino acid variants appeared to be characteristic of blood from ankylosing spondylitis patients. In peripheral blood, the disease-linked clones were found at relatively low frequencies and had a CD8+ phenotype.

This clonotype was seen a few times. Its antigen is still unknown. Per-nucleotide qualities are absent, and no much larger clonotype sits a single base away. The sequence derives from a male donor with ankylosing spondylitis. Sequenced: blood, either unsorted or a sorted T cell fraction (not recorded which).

The DNA sequence is TGTGCCAGCTCACCACGGCATCACGTCCAAGAGACCCAGTACTTC. It translates to CASSPRHHVQETQYF. The chain is assembled from TRBV18 and TRBJ2-5; there is no confident call for the D gene. The trim is 1 base for V and 1 base for J, with a gap of 10 bases between the germline ends. Reading from cysteine to phenylalanine, the CDR3 counts 15 amino acids. The DNA shown is the 45-base CDR3, in frame from base 1. CDR1 and CDR2 are read off the germline V gene as KGHSH and LQKENI.